Listed below are T cell receptor beta chains from one sample, sequenced in a study of T cell therapy after organ transplantation. Assay: immunoSEQ multiplex PCR; the TCRdb copy retains only in-frame clones and omits some. This table holds 15,000 to 20,000 clones, around 81% found once. Antigens of these TCRs are unknown. The specimen was CD8+ T cells from blood, collected after autologous CMV-specific T cell therapy. The receptors come from a human patient who had received a solid organ transplant and had CMV disease. Some T cells may have come from the graft donor. Each CDR3 is given with its conserved first and last residue. Fields, in order: clone size, V gene, D gene, J gene, CDR3 DNA, CDR3 protein. A D gene is named only where the DNA matches it firmly. Clone sizes are given selectively: once, few, many, or a class where the clone is expanded.

.	TRBV11-2	.	TRBJ2-7	TGTGCCAGCAGCTTCGGGACATCGCGGGAGCAGTACTTC	CASSFGTSREQYF
medium-sized	TRBV29-1	.	TRBJ2-1	TGCAGCGTTGGAAACAATGAGCAGTTCTTC	CSVGNNEQFF
.	TRBV5-6	.	TRBJ1-3	TGTGCCAGCAGCTTATGGGCATCTGGAAACACCATATATTTT	CASSLWASGNTIYF
few	TRBV10-2	.	TRBJ1-5	TGCGCCAGCAGTTTATCCGGGGGGCAGGGTAGCAATCAGCCCCAGCATTTT	CASSLSGGQGSNQPQHF
.	TRBV2	.	TRBJ1-5	TGTGCCAGCAGTGAAGACGGGGGGCACAATCAGCCCCAGCATTTT	CASSEDGGHNQPQHF
.	TRBV4-3	TRBD2	TRBJ2-7	TGCGCCAGCAGCCAAGATACTACTAGCGGACGCTACGAGCAGTACTTC	CASSQDTTSGRYEQYF
.	TRBV4-1	.	TRBJ1-4	TGCGCCAGCAGCCAAGATCTTTCTGCTAATGAAAAACTGTTTTTT	CASSQDLSANEKLFF
.	TRBV7-2	TRBD2	TRBJ2-7	TGTGCCAGCAGCGGACTAGCGGGAGCCTACGAGCAGTACTTC	CASSGLAGAYEQYF
.	TRBV5-1	.	TRBJ2-5	TGCGCCAGCAGCTCCGTACCGGGCCAAGAGACCCAGTACTTC	CASSSVPGQETQYF
.	TRBV11-2	.	TRBJ1-4	TGTGCCAGCAGCTTAGTAGGCCAGGGGCTAGAAAAACTGTTTTTT	CASSLVGQGLEKLFF
.	TRBV6-5	.	TRBJ2-5	TGTGCCAGCAGTTACTCGAGCGGGTTCGACAAAGGGACCCAGTACTTC	CASSYSSGFDKGTQYF
.	TRBV9	.	TRBJ2-2	TGTGCCAGCAGCGCCGACAGTTACGGGGAGCTGTTTTTT	CASSADSYGELFF
.	TRBV13	TRBD2	TRBJ2-3	TGTGCCAGCAGCCCAGAGCCTAGCGGTGTAGAGACAGATACGCAGTATTTT	CASSPEPSGVETDTQYF
few	TRBV6-1	.	TRBJ2-1	TGTGCCAGCAGGGCATACAATGAGCAGTTCTTC	CASRAYNEQFF
.	TRBV4-1	TRBD2	TRBJ2-2	TGCGCCAGCAGCGGACTAGCGGGAGCCGCCGGGGAGCTGTTTTTT	CASSGLAGAAGELFF
.	TRBV2	TRBD2	TRBJ2-3	TGTGCCAGCAGACGGACGGGACTAGCGGGGACGAGCACAGATACGCAGTATTTT	CASRRTGLAGTSTDTQYF
medium-sized	TRBV7-6	TRBD2	TRBJ2-1	TGTGCCAGCAGCGCCTCCACTAGCGGGATTACCCATGAGCAGTTCTTC	CASSASTSGITHEQFF
.	TRBV6-1	TRBD1	TRBJ2-3	TGTGCCAGCAGTGAAGGATTGGACAGGGGGCTAGATACGCAGTATTTT	CASSEGLDRGLDTQYF
few	TRBV25-1	.	TRBJ2-1	TGTGCCAGCAGTACTATGGGCAGGTACAATGAGCAGTTCTTC	CASSTMGRYNEQFF
.	TRBV5-4	TRBD1	TRBJ2-2	TGTGCCAGCAGCCACCGGGACAGCTACCTAGAATACGCGAACACCGGGGAGCTGTTTTTT	CASSHRDSYLEYANTGELFF
.	TRBV5-6	TRBD1	TRBJ1-1	TGTGCCAGCAGCTCCCCGGGACAGGGGGCCCTGAACACTGAAGCTTTCTTT	CASSSPGQGALNTEAFF
.	TRBV10-2	.	TRBJ1-1	TGCGCCAGCAGTGAGGCAGGGTTTATGAACACTGAAGCTTTCTTT	CASSEAGFMNTEAFF
.	TRBV5-6	.	TRBJ1-1	TGTGCCAGCAGCTTGCCGGGAGAGAACACTGAAGCTTTCTTT	CASSLPGENTEAFF
.	TRBV7-2	.	TRBJ2-7	TGTGCCAGCAGCCTCTTGACTCTCTACGAGCAGTACTTC	CASSLLTLYEQYF
.	TRBV5-6	TRBD1	TRBJ2-7	TGTGCCAGCAGCCTGGTGGGACAGGCTATCTCCTACGAGCAGTACTTC	CASSLVGQAISYEQYF
once	TRBV4-3	.	TRBJ1-1	TGCGCCAGCAGCCAGGGGGTCGCATATGAAGCTTTCTTT	CASSQGVAYEAFF
.	TRBV27	.	TRBJ1-5	TGTGCCAGCAGTCCACGCCAGGGTGATCAGCCCCAGCATTTT	CASSPRQGDQPQHF
.	TRBV7-9	.	TRBJ2-2	TGTGCCAGCACCAAAACGGAGGGGGCAGGCGGGGAGCTGTTTTTT	CASTKTEGAGGELFF
.	TRBV11-2	.	TRBJ2-7	TGTGCCAGCAGCTCCGCCGACAGATCCTACGAGCAGTACTTC	CASSSADRSYEQYF
.	TRBV6-5	TRBD1	TRBJ1-2	TGTGCCAGCAGTTCGGGACAGACAATTGATGGCTACACCTTC	CASSSGQTIDGYTF
.	TRBV4-2	TRBD2	TRBJ2-3	TGTGCCAGCAGCCAAGCGGTCCAGCGGGGAACAGATACGCAGTATTTT	CASSQAVQRGTDTQYF
.	TRBV23-1	.	TRBJ1-2	TGCGCCAGCACCCTGTCACCCAGGGGAAACTATGGCTACACCTTC	CASTLSPRGNYGYTF
.	TRBV2	.	TRBJ2-4	TGTGCCAGCAGACTCCCGGACGGATTTTTAGCCAAAAACATTCAGTACTTC	CASRLPDGFLAKNIQYF
.	TRBV27	TRBD2	TRBJ2-1	TGTGCCAGCAGTTTAAGGGCCGGGACTAGCGGTTACAATGAGCAGTTCTTC	CASSLRAGTSGYNEQFF
.	TRBV27	TRBD1	TRBJ2-7	TGTGCCAGCAGATACGGACAGGGACGGGTCTACGAGCAGTACTTC	CASRYGQGRVYEQYF
.	TRBV18	.	TRBJ2-7	TGTGCCAGCTCACCATCTGTGAACGAGCAGTACTTC	CASSPSVNEQYF
.	TRBV10-3	.	TRBJ1-1	TGTGCCATCAGTGACCCGGGACTCCTGAACACTGAAGCTTTCTTT	CAISDPGLLNTEAFF
.	TRBV5-4	.	TRBJ2-2	TGTGCCAGCAGCTATCAGGAAAGTAACACCGGGGAGCTGTTTTTT	CASSYQESNTGELFF
.	TRBV7-9	.	TRBJ2-2	TGTGCCAGCAGCTTAGCGCTATTCGGGGAGCTGTTTTTT	CASSLALFGELFF
.	TRBV27	TRBD1	TRBJ2-3	TGTGCCAGCCTTGGGACAGCCACAGATACGCAGTATTTT	CASLGTATDTQYF
once	TRBV7-9	.	TRBJ2-5	TGTGCCAGCAGCTTTGGGGGGCAGGACGAGACCCAGTACTTC	CASSFGGQDETQYF
few	TRBV6-1	.	TRBJ1-2	TGTGCCAGCAGTGACACAGCCTATGGCTACACCTTC	CASSDTAYGYTF
.	TRBV6-5	.	TRBJ1-5	TGTGCCAGCAGTTCACTGGGGAGTAATCAGCCCCAGCATTTT	CASSSLGSNQPQHF
.	TRBV5-1	.	TRBJ1-5	TGCGCCAGCAGCTGGGGGCCAGGGGTAGGTCAGCCCCAGCATTTT	CASSWGPGVGQPQHF
once	TRBV19	TRBD1	TRBJ1-1	TGTGCCAGTAGTCCAGGGACAGGGGGTTGTGGCACTGAAGCTTTCTTT	CASSPGTGGCGTEAFF
few	TRBV2	.	TRBJ1-2	TGTGCCAGCAGTGGGGTTCACGACTATGGCTACACCTTC	CASSGVHDYGYTF
.	TRBV7-9	.	TRBJ1-2	TGTGCCAGCAGTCCCCTTGACAGATATGGCTACACCTTC	CASSPLDRYGYTF
.	TRBV7-9	.	TRBJ1-1	TGTGCCAGCAGGTTATGGGTCACTGAAGCTTTCTTT	CASRLWVTEAFF
.	TRBV27	.	TRBJ2-7	TGTGCCAGCAGCTCCGGCGGGGTCGTCGAACGGCAGTACTTC	CASSSGGVVERQYF
.	TRBV14	TRBD1	TRBJ2-7	TGTGCCAGCAGCCAAAGTAGGGACAGCCGTTACGAGCAGTACTTC	CASSQSRDSRYEQYF
.	TRBV7-9	.	TRBJ2-1	TGTGCCAGCAGCCCCCGAGTGAGGAGGGACAATGAGCAGTTCTTC	CASSPRVRRDNEQFF
.	TRBV10-3	.	TRBJ2-2	TGTGCCATCAGTGAAGGCGGGCGGGGCACCGGGGAGCTGTTTTTT	CAISEGGRGTGELFF
few	TRBV7-6	.	TRBJ1-1	TGTGCCAGCAGCTTAGTCGCTGGTGGGGGGCGCGGCACTGAAGCTTTCTTT	CASSLVAGGGRGTEAFF
.	TRBV19	TRBD2	TRBJ2-1	TGTGCCAGTAGTATAGTAGCGGGAGGGTATTTGGGTGAGCAGTTCTTC	CASSIVAGGYLGEQFF
.	TRBV2	.	TRBJ1-5	TGTGCCAGCAGAGACTATAGCAATCAGCCCCAGCATTTT	CASRDYSNQPQHF
.	TRBV6-5	.	TRBJ1-1	TGTGCCAGCAGCCTCGGGACCGCTTGGAACACTGAAGCTTTCTTT	CASSLGTAWNTEAFF
.	TRBV11-1	.	TRBJ2-7	TGTGCCAGCAGCTTGGATAGGGAAGGCGAGCAGTACTTC	CASSLDREGEQYF